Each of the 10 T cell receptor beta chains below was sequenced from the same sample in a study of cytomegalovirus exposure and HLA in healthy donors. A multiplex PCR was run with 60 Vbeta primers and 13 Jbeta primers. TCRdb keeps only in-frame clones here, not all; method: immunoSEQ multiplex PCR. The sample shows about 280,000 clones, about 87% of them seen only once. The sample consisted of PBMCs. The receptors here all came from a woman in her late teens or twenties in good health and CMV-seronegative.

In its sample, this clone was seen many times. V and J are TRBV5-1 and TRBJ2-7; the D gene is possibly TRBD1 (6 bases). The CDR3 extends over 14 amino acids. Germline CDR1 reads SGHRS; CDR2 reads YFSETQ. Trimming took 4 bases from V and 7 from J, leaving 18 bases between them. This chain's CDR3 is CASSRAPGHPEQYF. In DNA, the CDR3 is TGCGCCAGCAGCCGGGCCCCGGGACACCCAGAGCAGTACTTC.

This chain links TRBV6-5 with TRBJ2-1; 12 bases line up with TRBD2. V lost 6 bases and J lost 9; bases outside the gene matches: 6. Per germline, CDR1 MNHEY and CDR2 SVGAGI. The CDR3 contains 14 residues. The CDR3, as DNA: TGTGCCAGCAGAACCGGACTAGCGGGAACTGAGCAGTTCTTC. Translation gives CASRTGLAGTEQFF.

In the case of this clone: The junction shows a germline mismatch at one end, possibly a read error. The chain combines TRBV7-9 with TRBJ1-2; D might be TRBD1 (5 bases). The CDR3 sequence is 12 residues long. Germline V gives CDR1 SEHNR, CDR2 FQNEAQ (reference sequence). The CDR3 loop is CSSSLTLRAETF. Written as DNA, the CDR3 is TGTTCCAGCAGCTTAACTCTCAGGGCGGAAACCTTC.

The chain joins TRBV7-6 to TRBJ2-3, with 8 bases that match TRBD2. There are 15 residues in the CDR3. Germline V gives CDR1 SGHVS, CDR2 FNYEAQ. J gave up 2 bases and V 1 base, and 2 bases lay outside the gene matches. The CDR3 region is CASSLGGGITDTQYF. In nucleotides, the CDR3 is TGTGCCAGCAGCTTAGGCGGGGGGATCACAGATACGCAGTATTTT. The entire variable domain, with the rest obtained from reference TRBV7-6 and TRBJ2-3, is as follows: GAGVSQSPRYKVTKRGQDVALRCDPISGHVSLYWYRQALGQGPEFLTYFNYEAQQDKSGLPNDRFSAERPEGSISTLTIQRTEQRDSAMYRCASSLGGGITDTQYFGPGTRLTVL.

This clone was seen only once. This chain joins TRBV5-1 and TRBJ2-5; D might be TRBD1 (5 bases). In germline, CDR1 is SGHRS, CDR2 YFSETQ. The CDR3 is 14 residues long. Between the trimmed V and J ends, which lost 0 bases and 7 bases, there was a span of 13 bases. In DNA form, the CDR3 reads TGCGCCAGCAGCTTGGAGGTCCCTCAGGGGACCCAGTACTTC. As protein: CASSLEVPQGTQYF.

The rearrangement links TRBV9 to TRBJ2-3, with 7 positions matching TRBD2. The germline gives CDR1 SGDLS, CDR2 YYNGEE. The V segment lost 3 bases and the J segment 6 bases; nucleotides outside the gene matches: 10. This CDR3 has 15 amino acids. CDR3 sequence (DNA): TGTGCCAGCAGCGCCTCCGGGACTACCCTGGATACGCAGTATTTT. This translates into CASSASGTTLDTQYF.

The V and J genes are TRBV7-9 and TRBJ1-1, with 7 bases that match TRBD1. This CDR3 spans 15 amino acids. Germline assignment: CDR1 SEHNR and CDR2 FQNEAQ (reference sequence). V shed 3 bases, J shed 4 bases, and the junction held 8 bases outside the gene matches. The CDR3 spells CASSLTGPILTEAFF. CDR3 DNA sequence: TGTGCCAGCAGCTTGACAGGGCCGATTCTCACTGAAGCTTTCTTT.

The CDR3 here is CASSFSGSEAFF. CDR3 in DNA: TGTGCCAGCAGCTTTTCGGGGTCTGAAGCTTTCTTT. V and J are TRBV7-9 and TRBJ1-1; D not resolved. Germline loops: CDR1 SEHNR, CDR2 FQNEAQ (reference sequence). There are 12 residues in the CDR3. With 3 bases removed from V and 6 bases from J, the gap between germline ends came to 8 bases.

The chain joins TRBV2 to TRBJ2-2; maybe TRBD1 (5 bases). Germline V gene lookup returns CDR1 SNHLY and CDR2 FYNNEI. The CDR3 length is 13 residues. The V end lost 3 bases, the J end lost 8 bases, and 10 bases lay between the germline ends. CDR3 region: CASSEGLSGELFF. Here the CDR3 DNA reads TGTGCCAGCAGTGAGGGGCTTTCTGGGGAGCTGTTTTTT.

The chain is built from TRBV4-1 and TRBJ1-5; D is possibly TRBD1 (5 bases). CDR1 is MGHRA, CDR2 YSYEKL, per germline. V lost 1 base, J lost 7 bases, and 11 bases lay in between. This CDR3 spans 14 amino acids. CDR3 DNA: TGCGCCAGCAGCCAAGGTCAGGGCGAGCAGCCCCAGCATTTT. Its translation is CASSQGQGEQPQHF.